Presented here are 20 T cell receptor beta chains from one specimen sequenced in a study of identical twins. TCRdb ran MiXCR on the 5' RACE reads and lists one entry per CDR3 protein. The table lists about 220,000 distinct CDR3 sequences, over 5% of them singletons. The same data also contributed to another study, on T cells expressing NK-cell markers.

The source material was CD8+ T cells sorted from blood. The receptors stem from a woman under 30 in good health.

There are a few counts of this clonotype. This chain links TRBV7-9 with TRBJ1-1; no firm D call. This CDR3 has 15 residues. The V end lost 3 bases, the J end lost 3 bases, and 14 bases lay between the germline ends. The V gene's germline CDR1 is SEHNR and CDR2 FQNEAQ (reference sequence). The CDR3 DNA reads as TGTGCCAGCAGCTTGAACACTTACGACGACACTGAAGCTTTCTTT. Amino acid sequence: CASSLNTYDDTEAFF.

In the case of this clonotype: A junction end diverges from the germline sequence, so it may reflect a read error. The chain has TRBV5-6 and TRBJ2-7; TRBD2 agrees at 7 bases. The CDR3 is 14 amino acids. Germline V gene sequence: CDR1 SGHDT, CDR2 YYEEEE. CDR3 in DNA: TGTGCCAGCAGCTTGGGGGACTACCCTCGGGGGTTGATTTTC. It translates to CASSLGDYPRGLIF.

This clonotype was counted many times. The chain carries TRBV12-3 or TRBV12-4 and TRBJ2-1; D ambiguous. V was trimmed by 6 bases and J by 8 bases, leaving 11 bases between them. CDR3 size: 12 residues. CDR3 amino acids: CASSPNRDEQFF. CDR3 sequence (DNA): TGTGCCAGCAGCCCCAACCGGGATGAGCAGTTCTTC.

This clonotype was recorded a few times. The V gene is TRBV30, the J gene TRBJ2-1; 9 nucleotides align to TRBD2. The CDR3 runs to 16 residues. Germline V gene data show CDR1 as GTSNPN and CDR2 as SVGIG (reference sequence). Losses at the gene ends were 0 bases for V and 6 bases for J; bases not matched to a gene: 9. The CDR3 DNA follows: TGTGCCTGGAGTGTAGCTTCTAGCGGGATTGGCAATGAGCAGTTCTTC. Translating gives CAWSVASSGIGNEQFF.

Many counts were recorded for this clonotype. The chain recombines TRBV9 with TRBJ2-3; D is unresolved. CDR1 SGDLS and CDR2 YYNGEE come from the germline V gene. CDR3 size: 12 residues. Trimming left V 0 bases short and J 10 bases short, with 9 bases between. The CDR3 DNA reads as TGTGCCAGCAGCGTAGACGAGGTACCGCAGTATTTT. Translation: CASSVDEVPQYF.

This clonotype was observed a few times. In nucleotides, the CDR3 is TGTGCCAGCAGACTATATCTAGCGGGGGGCACCAATGAGCAGTTCTTC. It specifies CASRLYLAGGTNEQFF. The gene calls are TRBV6-1 and TRBJ2-1; 11 bases agree with TRBD2. With 6 bases clipped from V and 6 bases from J, the junction kept 10 bases outside the gene matches. In germline, CDR1 is MNHNS, CDR2 SASEGT. The CDR3 totals 16 residues.

The J gene is TRBJ2-5, the V gene TRBV20-1; D gene unclear. The CDR3 is made up of 11 amino acids. V lost 6 bases and J lost 5, with 10 bases in between. Germline CDR1 reads DFQATT; CDR2 reads SNEGSKA (reference sequence). The CDR3 sequence: CSARVGETQYF. The DNA of the CDR3 is TGCAGTGCCCGGGTGGGGGAGACCCAGTACTTC.

This clonotype was detected ten times or more. For the CDR3, the DNA is TGTGCCACCCACTGGGACAATGAGCAGTTCTTC. This gives the protein CATHWDNEQFF. The J gene is TRBJ2-1, the V gene TRBV7-9; D not resolved. From germline, CDR1 is SEHNR and CDR2 FQNEAQ (reference sequence). The ends were cut back, 10 bases at V and 5 bases at J, with 9 bases in the middle. The CDR3 is made up of 11 amino acids.

This clonotype was found a few times. CDR3 in amino acids: CASSTGLAVTSTDTQYF. DNA for the CDR3: TGTGCCAGTAGTACGGGACTAGCGGTAACTAGCACAGATACGCAGTATTTT. The chain combines TRBV19 with TRBJ2-3; 11 bases fit TRBD2. The V segment lost 4 bases and the J segment 0 bases; nucleotides outside the gene matches: 6. Germline CDR1 reads LNHDA; CDR2 reads SQIVND (reference sequence). CDR3 length: 17 residues.

This clonotype was recorded many times. The J gene is TRBJ2-3, the V gene TRBV5-1; 8 bases align to TRBD2. The CDR3 contains 15 residues. Trimming cost V 4 bases and J 2 bases; bases outside gene matches: 6. Germline V CDR1 and CDR2: SGHRS, YFSETQ. CDR3 DNA: TGCGCCAGCAGCCCTAGTAGCGGGGTCACAGATACGCAGTATTTT. Its protein product is CASSPSSGVTDTQYF.

There are many counts of this clonotype. The chain joins TRBV5-1 to TRBJ2-7; D gene ambiguous. Trimming pared 0 bases from V and 3 bases from J, leaving 4 bases between. CDR1 and CDR2 (germline): SGHRS, YFSETQ. The CDR3 spans 12 residues. CDR3 coding DNA: TGCGCCAGCAGCTTGGACTACTACGAGCAGTACTTC. Residues: CASSLDYYEQYF. The entire variable domain, with the rest obtained from reference TRBV5-1 and TRBJ2-7, is as follows: KAGVTQTPRYLIKTRGQQVTLSCSPISGHRSVSWYQQTPGQGLQFLFEYFSETQRNKGNFPGRFSGRQFSNSRSEMNVSTLELGDSALYLCASSLDYYEQYFGPGTRLTVT.

The chain combines TRBV27 with TRBJ1-5, with D maybe TRBD1 (6 bases). Germline V gives CDR1 MNHEY, CDR2 SMNVEV (reference sequence). The CDR3 has 15 amino acids. The V end lost 1 base, the J end lost 10 bases, and 17 bases lay between the germline ends. CDR3 DNA sequence: TGTGCCAGCAGTTTATTCTCAGGGGAGAATCGACCCCAGCATTTT. It yields the protein CASSLFSGENRPQHF.

With respect to this clonotype: This may come from a read error, since a much larger clone is one base off. V usage is TRBV27 and J usage is TRBJ2-1; no clear D. Germline V gene sequence: CDR1 MNHEY, CDR2 SMNVEV (reference sequence). The CDR3 has 15 amino acids. CDR3 nucleotides: TGTGCCTGCAGTTTGATTAGTGTACCCTACAATGAGCAGTTCTTC. This gives the protein CACSLISVPYNEQFF.

The V and J genes are TRBV27 and TRBJ2-3; no clear D gene. Trimming left V 4 bases short and J 0 bases short, with 14 bases between. This CDR3 comprises 16 residues. Germline CDR1 MNHEY, CDR2 SMNVEV (reference sequence). The CDR3 region is CASSSRLPPSTDTQYF. The CDR3 bases are TGTGCCAGCAGTTCCCGACTGCCTCCTAGCACAGATACGCAGTATTTT.

The chain carries TRBV2 and TRBJ2-5; D is undetermined. CDR1 and CDR2 from the germline V gene are SNHLY and FYNNEI. V lost 3 bases, J lost 2 bases, and 10 bases lay in between. The CDR3 length is 14 residues. The CDR3 coding sequence is TGTGCCAGCAGTGATTTGGGCAGACAAGAGACCCAGTACTTC. Translation gives CASSDLGRQETQYF.

In its sample, this clonotype was seen many times. V gene TRBV4-1 combines with J gene TRBJ2-7; D is perhaps TRBD1 or TRBD2 (5 bases each). The CDR3 is made up of 16 amino acids. Trimming took off 0 bases at V and 3 bases at J, with 15 bases between the two ends. CDR1 and CDR2 from the germline V gene are MGHRA and YSYEKL. Written as DNA, the CDR3 is TGCGCCAGCAGCCAAGATTGGGACCCACGGGACTACGAGCAGTACTTC. Translation gives CASSQDWDPRDYEQYF.

As to this clonotype: This may arise from a read error, as a much more abundant clone is one base away. V is TRBV29-1 and J is TRBJ2-3; D ambiguous. The CDR3 runs 14 residues. Per the germline V gene, CDR1 is SQVTM and CDR2 is ANQGSEA. V shed 6 bases and J shed 1 base, with 14 bases lying between them. CDR3 DNA sequence: TGCAGCGTCCCCTACGGAGTGGGCACAGATACGCAGTATTTT. This translates into CSVPYGVGTDTQYF.

This clonotype was recorded many times. The chain employs TRBV6-1 and TRBJ2-3; weak D call: TRBD2 (5 bases). The V gene lost 8 bases and the J gene lost 3 bases, with 18 bases spanning the gap. From germline, CDR1 is MNHNS and CDR2 SASEGT. The CDR3 consists of 15 residues. CDR3 protein: CASARGGSETDTQYF. DNA for the CDR3: TGTGCCAGCGCGCGAGGAGGTAGCGAAACAGATACGCAGTATTTT.

This clonotype was seen more than once but under ten times. The rearrangement joins TRBV6-2 or TRBV6-3 to TRBJ2-2; unclear D gene. The CDR3 totals 20 residues. V lost 4 bases and J lost 0, with 24 bases in between. The germline gives CDR1 MNHEY, CDR2 SVGEGT. The CDR3 sequence is CASSFSTLTVDIANTGELFF. The DNA for the CDR3 is TGTGCCAGCAGTTTCTCGACCCTTACAGTGGATATCGCGAACACCGGGGAGCTGTTTTTT.

CDR3 nucleotide sequence: TGTGCCAGCACTTCGGACTCCGCCTCGCGAGAGCAGTACTTC. It is translated as CASTSDSASREQYF. This sequence joins TRBV2 and TRBJ2-7, with a weak D call TRBD2 (5 bases). CDR3 length equals 14 residues. The germline V and J ends were trimmed by 7 bases and 7 bases, with 20 bases remaining between them. CDR1 is SNHLY and CDR2 is FYNNEI in the germline V gene.